Each of the 9 T cell receptor beta chains below was sequenced from the same sample in a study of T cells in Graves' hyperthyroidism and ophthalmopathy. Using RNA transcripts as the source, TCR beta CDR3 regions were amplified. Initially, a first-round RT-PCR of the TCR CDR3 employed the HTBI primer set. TCRdb redid the calling of the multiplex PCR reads with MiXCR, one entry per CDR3 protein. The table shows nearly 250,000 distinct CDR3 sequences, with approximately 23% occurring only once. Sequencing was carried out using blood. These receptors were taken from a woman in her forties with Graves' ophthalmopathy.

V and J are TRBV6-2 or TRBV6-3 and TRBJ1-1; no reliable D call. The V and J ends lost 5 bases and 4 bases respectively, with 11 bases between them. The germline V gene encodes CDR1 MNHEY and CDR2 SVGEGT. This CDR3 has 13 residues. The CDR3 coding sequence is TGTGCCAGCAGTCTGACCCGAACCACTGAAGCTTTCTTT. Its translation is CASSLTRTTEAFF.

V gene TRBV6-1 combines with J gene TRBJ2-5, with TRBD1 matching over 9 bases. The trim removed 5 bases at V and 5 bases at J, leaving 15 bases unmatched. This CDR3 spans 17 amino acids. The germline CDR1 and CDR2 sequences are MNHNS and SASEGT. The CDR3 region has the DNA TGTGCCAGCAGTCCGCAACCGGGACAGGGAGCCGGGGAGACCCAGTACTTC. Translated: CASSPQPGQGAGETQYF.

This clonotype was found many times. V usage is TRBV15 and J usage is TRBJ1-1; 11 bases line up with TRBD1. The CDR3 runs to 16 residues. Losses at the gene ends were 2 bases for V and 3 bases for J; bases not matched to a gene: 5. Germline V gene lookup returns CDR1 LNHNV and CDR2 YYDKDF (reference sequence). Written as DNA, the CDR3 is TGTGCCACCAGCAGACCCGGGACAGGGGGGTACACTGAAGCTTTCTTT. This translates into CATSRPGTGGYTEAFF.

The J gene is TRBJ2-5, the V gene TRBV7-2; D remains ambiguous. This CDR3 contains 15 residues. Germline lookup yields CDR1 SGHTA and CDR2 FQGNSA. Trimming removed 3 bases at V and 2 bases at J, with 13 bases between. For the CDR3, the DNA is TGTGCCAGCAGCTTTGTCTCGCTTCCACAAGAGACCCAGTACTTC. Its protein is CASSFVSLPQETQYF.

CDR3 nucleotides: TGTGCCACCAGTGATATGTCCCGAGAGACCCAGTACTTC. Its protein product is CATSDMSRETQYF. The V and J genes are TRBV24-1 and TRBJ2-5; D unclear. Germline V CDR1 and CDR2: KGHDR, SFDVKD. With 3 bases removed from V and 4 bases from J, the gap between germline ends came to 8 bases. The CDR3 is 13 amino acids.

In this sample, this clonotype turned up a few times. J is TRBJ1-5 and V is TRBV6-5; D is possibly TRBD1 (5 bases). Germline CDR1 is MNHEY and CDR2 is SVGAGI. The CDR3 sequence is 17 residues long. V gave up 0 bases and J gave up 0 bases, with 12 bases separating them. The chain's CDR3 is CASSYSIPGTSNQPQHF. CDR3 sequence (DNA): TGTGCCAGCAGTTACTCGATACCCGGGACTAGCAATCAGCCCCAGCATTTT.

This clonotype showed up many times. The chain joins TRBV19 to TRBJ2-7, with D perhaps assigned TRBD1 or TRBD2 (5 bases each). CDR1 is LNHDA and CDR2 is SQIVND in the germline V gene (reference sequence). Trimming removed 4 bases from V and 3 bases from J, with 16 bases in between. This CDR3 has 15 amino acids. This CDR3 is CASSSRDPLNYEQYF. CDR3 nucleotide sequence: TGTGCCAGTAGTAGCCGGGACCCCCTAAACTACGAGCAGTACTTC.

This clonotype was recorded once. This sequence joins TRBV6-1 and TRBJ1-1; D gene ambiguous. This CDR3 has 14 amino acids. CDR1 and CDR2 (germline): MNHNS, SASEGT. Trimming removed 6 bases from V and 0 bases from J, with 11 bases in between. The CDR3 protein is CASRETFLNTEAFF. CDR3 DNA: TGTGCCAGCAGAGAGACATTCTTGAACACTGAAGCTTTCTTT.

There are many counts of this clonotype. This chain joins TRBV28 and TRBJ2-4, with TRBD1 identical over 12 bases. Germline loops: CDR1 MDHEN, CDR2 SYDVKM. This CDR3 is built from 17 residues. The V and J ends lost 6 bases and 0 bases, in that order; junction bases with no gene match: 6. The CDR3 sequence is CASSPGTGGLAKNIQYF. CDR3 coding DNA: TGTGCCAGCAGCCCCGGGACAGGGGGCTTAGCCAAAAACATTCAGTACTTC.